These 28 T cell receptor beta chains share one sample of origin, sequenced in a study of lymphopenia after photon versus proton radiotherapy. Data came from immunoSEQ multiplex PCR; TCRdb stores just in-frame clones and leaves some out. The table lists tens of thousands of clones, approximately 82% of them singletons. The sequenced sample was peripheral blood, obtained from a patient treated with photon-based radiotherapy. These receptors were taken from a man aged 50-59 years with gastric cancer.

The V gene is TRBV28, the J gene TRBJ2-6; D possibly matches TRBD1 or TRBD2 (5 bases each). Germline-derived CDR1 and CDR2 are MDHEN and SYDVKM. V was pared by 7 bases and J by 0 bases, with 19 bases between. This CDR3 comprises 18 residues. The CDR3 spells CASTLPGPTSSGANVLTF. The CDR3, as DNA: TGTGCCAGCACCCTGCCGGGGCCTACTTCCTCTGGGGCCAACGTCCTGACTTTC.

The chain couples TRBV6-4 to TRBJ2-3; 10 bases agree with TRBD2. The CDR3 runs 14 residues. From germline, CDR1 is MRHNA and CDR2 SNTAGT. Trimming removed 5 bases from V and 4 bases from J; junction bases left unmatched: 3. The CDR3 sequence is CASSLAGEADTQYF. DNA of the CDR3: TGTGCCAGCAGTCTAGCGGGAGAAGCAGATACGCAGTATTTT.

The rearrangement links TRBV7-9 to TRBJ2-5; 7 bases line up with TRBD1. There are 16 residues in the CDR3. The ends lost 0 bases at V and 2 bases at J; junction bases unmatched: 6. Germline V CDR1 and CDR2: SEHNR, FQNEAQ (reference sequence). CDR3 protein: CASSLAKGTAQETQYF. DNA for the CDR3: TGTGCCAGCAGCTTAGCGAAGGGGACAGCACAAGAGACCCAGTACTTC.

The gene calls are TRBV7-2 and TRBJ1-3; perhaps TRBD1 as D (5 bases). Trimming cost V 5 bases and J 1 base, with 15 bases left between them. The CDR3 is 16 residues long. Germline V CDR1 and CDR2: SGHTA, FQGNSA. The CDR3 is CASSLSQGVSGNTIYF. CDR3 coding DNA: TGTGCCAGCAGCCTATCGCAGGGAGTATCTGGAAACACCATATATTTT.

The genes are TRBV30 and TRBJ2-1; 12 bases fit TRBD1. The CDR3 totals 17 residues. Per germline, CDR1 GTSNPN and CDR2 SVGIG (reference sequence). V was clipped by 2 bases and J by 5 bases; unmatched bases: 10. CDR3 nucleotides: TGTGCCTGGAGTCGATTACCGGGACAGGGGGCCCACAATGAGCAGTTCTTC. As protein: CAWSRLPGQGAHNEQFF. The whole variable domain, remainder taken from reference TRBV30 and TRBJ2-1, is SQTIHQWPATLVQPVGSPLSLECTVEGTSNPNLYWYRQAAGRGLQLLFYSVGIGQISSEVPQNLSASRPQDRQFILSSKKLLLSDSGFYLCAWSRLPGQGAHNEQFFGPGTRLTVL.

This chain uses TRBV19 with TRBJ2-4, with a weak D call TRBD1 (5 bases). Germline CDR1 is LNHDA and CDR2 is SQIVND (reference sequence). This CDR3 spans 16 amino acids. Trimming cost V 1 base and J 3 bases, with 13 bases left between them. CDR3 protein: CASSIGAGMDKNIQYF. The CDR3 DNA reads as TGTGCCAGTAGTATAGGGGCAGGGATGGACAAAAACATTCAGTACTTC.

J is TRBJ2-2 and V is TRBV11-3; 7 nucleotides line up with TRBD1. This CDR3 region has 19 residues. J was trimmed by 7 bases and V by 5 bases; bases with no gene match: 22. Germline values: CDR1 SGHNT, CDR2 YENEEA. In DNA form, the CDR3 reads TGTGCCAGCAGCCAAGATGGGACAGTCCTCGGGTCCAGGCGCGGGGAGCTGTTTTTT. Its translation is CASSQDGTVLGSRRGELFF.

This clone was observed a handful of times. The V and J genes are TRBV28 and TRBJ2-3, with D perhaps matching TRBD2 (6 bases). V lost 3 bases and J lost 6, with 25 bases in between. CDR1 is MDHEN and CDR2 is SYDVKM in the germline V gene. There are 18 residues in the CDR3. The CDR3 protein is CASSLGEASTNLPDTQYF. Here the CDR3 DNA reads TGTGCCAGCAGTTTGGGGGAGGCCAGCACCAATTTACCGGATACGCAGTATTTT.

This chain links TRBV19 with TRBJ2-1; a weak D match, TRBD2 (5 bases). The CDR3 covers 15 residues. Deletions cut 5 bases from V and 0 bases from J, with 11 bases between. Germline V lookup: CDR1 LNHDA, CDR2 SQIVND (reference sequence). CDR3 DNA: TGTGCCAGTAGTTTGTTCGGGGACTCCTACAATGAGCAGTTCTTC. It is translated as CASSLFGDSYNEQFF. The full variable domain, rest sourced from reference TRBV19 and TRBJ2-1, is DGGITQSPKYLFRKEGQNVTLSCEQNLNHDAMYWYRQDPGQGLRLIYYSQIVNDFQKGDIAEGYSVSREKKESFPLTVTSAQKNPTAFYLCASSLFGDSYNEQFFGPGTRLTVL.

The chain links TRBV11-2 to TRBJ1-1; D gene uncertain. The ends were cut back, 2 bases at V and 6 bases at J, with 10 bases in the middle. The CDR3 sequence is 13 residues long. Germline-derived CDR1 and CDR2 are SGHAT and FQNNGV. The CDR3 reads CASSLRYGSEAFF. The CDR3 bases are TGTGCCAGCAGCTTACGCTACGGCTCTGAAGCTTTCTTT.

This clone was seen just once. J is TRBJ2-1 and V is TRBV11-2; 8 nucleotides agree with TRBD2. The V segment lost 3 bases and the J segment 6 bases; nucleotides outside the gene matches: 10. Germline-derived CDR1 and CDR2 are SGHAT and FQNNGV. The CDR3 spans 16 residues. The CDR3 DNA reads TGTGCCAGCAGCTTCGGCACGGGAGGGTGGGGCAATGAGCAGTTCTTC. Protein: CASSFGTGGWGNEQFF.

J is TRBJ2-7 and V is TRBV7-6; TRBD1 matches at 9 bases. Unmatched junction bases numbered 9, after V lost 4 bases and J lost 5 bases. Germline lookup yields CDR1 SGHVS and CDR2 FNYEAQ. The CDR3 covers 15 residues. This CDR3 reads CASSSPGQGDDEQYF. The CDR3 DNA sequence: TGTGCCAGCAGCTCACCGGGACAGGGAGACGACGAGCAGTACTTC.

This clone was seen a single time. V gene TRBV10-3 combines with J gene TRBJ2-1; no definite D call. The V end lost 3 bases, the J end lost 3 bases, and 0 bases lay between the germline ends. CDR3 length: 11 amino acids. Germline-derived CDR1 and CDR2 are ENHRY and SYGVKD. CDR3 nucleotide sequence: TGTGCCATCAGTGACTACAATGAGCAGTTCTTC. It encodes CAISDYNEQFF.

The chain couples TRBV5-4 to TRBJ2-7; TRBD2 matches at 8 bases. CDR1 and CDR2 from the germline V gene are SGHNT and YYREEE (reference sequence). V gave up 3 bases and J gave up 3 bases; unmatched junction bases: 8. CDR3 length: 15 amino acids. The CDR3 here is CASSSGGGLNYEQYF. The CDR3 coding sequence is TGTGCCAGCAGCTCGGGGGGGGGATTAAACTACGAGCAGTACTTC.

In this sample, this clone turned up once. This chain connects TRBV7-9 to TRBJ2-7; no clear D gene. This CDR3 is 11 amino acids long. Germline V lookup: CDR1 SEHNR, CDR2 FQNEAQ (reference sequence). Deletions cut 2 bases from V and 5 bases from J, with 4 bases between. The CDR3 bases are TGTGCCAGCAGCTTACTAGACGAGCAGTACTTC. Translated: CASSLLDEQYF. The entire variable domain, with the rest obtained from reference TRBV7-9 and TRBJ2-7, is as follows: DTGVSQNPRHKITKRGQNVTFRCDPISEHNRLYWYRQTLGQGPEFLTYFQNEAQLEKSRLLSDRFSAERPKGSFSTLEIQRTEQGDSAMYLCASSLLDEQYFGPGTRLTVT.

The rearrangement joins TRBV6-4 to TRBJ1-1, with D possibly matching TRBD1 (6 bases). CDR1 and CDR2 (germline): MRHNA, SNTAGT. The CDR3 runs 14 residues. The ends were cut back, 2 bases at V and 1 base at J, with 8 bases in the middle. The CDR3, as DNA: TGTGCCAGCAGTGACACGGACAGGAACACTGAAGCTTTCTTT. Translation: CASSDTDRNTEAFF.

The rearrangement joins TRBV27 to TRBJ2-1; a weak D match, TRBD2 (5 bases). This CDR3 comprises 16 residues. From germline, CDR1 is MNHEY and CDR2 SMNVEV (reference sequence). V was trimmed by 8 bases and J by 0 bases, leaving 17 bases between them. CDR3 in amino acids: CASHSSSLISYNEQFF. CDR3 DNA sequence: TGTGCCAGCCATTCCTCTAGCCTAATCTCCTACAATGAGCAGTTCTTC.

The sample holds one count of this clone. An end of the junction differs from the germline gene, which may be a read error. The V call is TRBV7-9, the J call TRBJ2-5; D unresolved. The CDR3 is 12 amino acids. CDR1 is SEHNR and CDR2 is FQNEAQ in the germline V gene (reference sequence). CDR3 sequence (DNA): TGTGCCAGCACCTTATTAAGGGAGACCCAGTACTTC. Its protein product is CASTLLRETQYF. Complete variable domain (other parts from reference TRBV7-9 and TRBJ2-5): DTGVSQNPRHKITKRGQNVTFRCDPISEHNRLYWYRQTLGQGPEFLTYFQNEAQLEKSRLLSDRFSAERPKGSFSTLEIQRTEQGDSAMYLCASTLLRETQYFGPGTRLLVL.

CDR3 protein: CASSAGEPTGELFF. The CDR3 DNA sequence: TGTGCCAGCAGTGCAGGGGAACCCACCGGGGAGCTGTTTTTT. This chain links TRBV6-1 with TRBJ2-2, with a possible D match to TRBD1 (6 bases). Germline V gene data show CDR1 as MNHNS and CDR2 as SASEGT. The CDR3 totals 14 residues. V gave up 4 bases and J gave up 4 bases, with 10 bases separating them.

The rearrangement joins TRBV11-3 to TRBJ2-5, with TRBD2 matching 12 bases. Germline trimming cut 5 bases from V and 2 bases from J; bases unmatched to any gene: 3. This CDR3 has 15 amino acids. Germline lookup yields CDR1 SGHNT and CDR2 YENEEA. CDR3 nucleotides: TGTGCCAGCAGCCCCGGACTAGCGGGACAAGAGACCCAGTACTTC. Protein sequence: CASSPGLAGQETQYF. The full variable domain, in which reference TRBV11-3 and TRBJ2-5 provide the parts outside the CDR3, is EAGVVQSPRYKIIEKKQPVAFWCNPISGHNTLYWYLQNLGQGPELLIRYENEEAVDDSQLPKDRFSAERLKGVDSTLKIQPAELGDSAVYLCASSPGLAGQETQYFGPGTRLLVL.

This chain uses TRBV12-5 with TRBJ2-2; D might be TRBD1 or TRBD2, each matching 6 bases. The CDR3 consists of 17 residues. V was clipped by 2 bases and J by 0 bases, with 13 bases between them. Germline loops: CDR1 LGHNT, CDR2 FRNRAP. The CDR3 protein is CASGLWGRGPNTGELFF. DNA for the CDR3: TGTGCTAGTGGTTTGTGGGGCCGGGGGCCGAACACCGGGGAGCTGTTTTTT.

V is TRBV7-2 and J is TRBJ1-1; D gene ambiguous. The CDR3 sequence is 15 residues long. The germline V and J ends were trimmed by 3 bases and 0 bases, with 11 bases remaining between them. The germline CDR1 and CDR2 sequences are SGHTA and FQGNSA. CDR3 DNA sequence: TGTGCCAGCAGCTTGTACAGAGCCATGAACACTGAAGCTTTCTTT. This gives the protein CASSLYRAMNTEAFF.

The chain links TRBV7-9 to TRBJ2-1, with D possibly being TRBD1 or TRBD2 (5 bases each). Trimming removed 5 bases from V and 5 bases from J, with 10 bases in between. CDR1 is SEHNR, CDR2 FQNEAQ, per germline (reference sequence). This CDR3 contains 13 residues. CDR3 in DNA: TGTGCCAGCAGCCCCATGGGACACAATGAGCAGTTCTTC. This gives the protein CASSPMGHNEQFF.

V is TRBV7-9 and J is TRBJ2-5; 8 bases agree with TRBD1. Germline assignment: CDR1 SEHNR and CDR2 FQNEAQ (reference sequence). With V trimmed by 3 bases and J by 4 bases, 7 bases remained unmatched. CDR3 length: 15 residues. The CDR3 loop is CASSLERTGRETQYF. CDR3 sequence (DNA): TGTGCCAGCAGCTTGGAGAGGACAGGGCGAGAGACCCAGTACTTC.

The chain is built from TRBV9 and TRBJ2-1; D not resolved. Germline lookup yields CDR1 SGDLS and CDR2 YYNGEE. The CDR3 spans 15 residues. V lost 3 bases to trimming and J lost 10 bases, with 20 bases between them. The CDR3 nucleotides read TGTGCCAGCAGCGCAGGTGTAGGGAATGGTATGGAGCAGTTCTTC. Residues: CASSAGVGNGMEQFF.

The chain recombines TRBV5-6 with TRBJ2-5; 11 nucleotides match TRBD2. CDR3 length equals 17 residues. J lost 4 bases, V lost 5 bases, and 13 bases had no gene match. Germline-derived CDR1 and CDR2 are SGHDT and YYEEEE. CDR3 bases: TGTGCCAGCAGGCCCGCGGCGTCTAGCGGGAGGAGAGAGACCCAGTACTTC. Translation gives CASRPAASSGRRETQYF.

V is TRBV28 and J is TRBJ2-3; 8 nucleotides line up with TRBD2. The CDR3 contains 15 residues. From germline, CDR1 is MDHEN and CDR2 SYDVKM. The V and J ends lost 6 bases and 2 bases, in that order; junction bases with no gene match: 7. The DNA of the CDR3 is TGTGCCAGCAGCCCAGCGGGAGAGAACACAGATACGCAGTATTTT. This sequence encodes CASSPAGENTDTQYF.

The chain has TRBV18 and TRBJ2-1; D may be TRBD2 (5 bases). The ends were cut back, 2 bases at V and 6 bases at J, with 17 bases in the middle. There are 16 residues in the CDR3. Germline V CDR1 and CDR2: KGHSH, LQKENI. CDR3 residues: CASSPSVALGANEQFF. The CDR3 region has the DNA TGTGCCAGCTCACCAAGTGTTGCCCTGGGAGCCAATGAGCAGTTCTTC.